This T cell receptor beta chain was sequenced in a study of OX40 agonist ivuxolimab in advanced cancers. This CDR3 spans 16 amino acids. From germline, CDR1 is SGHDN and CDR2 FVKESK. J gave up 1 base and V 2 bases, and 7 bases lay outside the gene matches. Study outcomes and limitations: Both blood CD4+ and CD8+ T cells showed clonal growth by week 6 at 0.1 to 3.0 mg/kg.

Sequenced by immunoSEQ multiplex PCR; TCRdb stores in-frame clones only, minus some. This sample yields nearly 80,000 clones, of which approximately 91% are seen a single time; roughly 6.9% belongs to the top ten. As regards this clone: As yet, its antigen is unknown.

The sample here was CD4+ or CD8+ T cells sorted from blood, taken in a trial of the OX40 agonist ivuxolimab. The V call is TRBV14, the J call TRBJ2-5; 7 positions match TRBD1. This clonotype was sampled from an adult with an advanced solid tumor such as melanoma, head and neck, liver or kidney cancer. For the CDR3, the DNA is TGTGCCAGCAGCCAAATGACAGGGACACCCCAAGAGACCCAGTACTTC. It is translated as CASSQMTGTPQETQYF.